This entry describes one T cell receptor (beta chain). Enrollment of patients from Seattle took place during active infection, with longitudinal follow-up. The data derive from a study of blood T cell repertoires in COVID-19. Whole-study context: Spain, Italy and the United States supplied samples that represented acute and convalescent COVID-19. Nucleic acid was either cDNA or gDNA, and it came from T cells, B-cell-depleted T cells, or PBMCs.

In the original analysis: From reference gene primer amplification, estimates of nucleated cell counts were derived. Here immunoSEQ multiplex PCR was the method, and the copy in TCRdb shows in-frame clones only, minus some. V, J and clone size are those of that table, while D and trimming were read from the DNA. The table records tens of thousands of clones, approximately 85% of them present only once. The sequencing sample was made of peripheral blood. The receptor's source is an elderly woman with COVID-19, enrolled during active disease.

Here the CDR3 reads CASSLWTGRNTGELFF. CDR3 sequence (DNA): TGTGCCAGCTCACTTTGGACAGGGCGAAACACCGGGGAGCTGTTTTTT. This chain connects TRBV18 to TRBJ2-2; 8 bases agree with TRBD1. After removal of 4 bases from V and 2 bases from J, the junction contained 6 bases not matched to a gene. CDR1 is KGHSH and CDR2 is LQKENI in the germline V gene. The CDR3 has 16 amino acids.